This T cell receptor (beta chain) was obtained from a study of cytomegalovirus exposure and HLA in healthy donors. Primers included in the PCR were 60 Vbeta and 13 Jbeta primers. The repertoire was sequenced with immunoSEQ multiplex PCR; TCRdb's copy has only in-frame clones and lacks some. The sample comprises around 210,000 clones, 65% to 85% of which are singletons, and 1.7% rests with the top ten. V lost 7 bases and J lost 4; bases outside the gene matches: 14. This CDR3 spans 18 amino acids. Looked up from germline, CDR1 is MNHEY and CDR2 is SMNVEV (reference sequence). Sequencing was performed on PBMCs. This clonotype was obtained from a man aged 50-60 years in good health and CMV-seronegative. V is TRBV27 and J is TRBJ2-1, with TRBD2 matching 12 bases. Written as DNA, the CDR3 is TGTGCCAGCACCTATGTGGGGCTAGCGGGAGGGACGTACAATGAGCAGTTCTTC. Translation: CASTYVGLAGGTYNEQFF.